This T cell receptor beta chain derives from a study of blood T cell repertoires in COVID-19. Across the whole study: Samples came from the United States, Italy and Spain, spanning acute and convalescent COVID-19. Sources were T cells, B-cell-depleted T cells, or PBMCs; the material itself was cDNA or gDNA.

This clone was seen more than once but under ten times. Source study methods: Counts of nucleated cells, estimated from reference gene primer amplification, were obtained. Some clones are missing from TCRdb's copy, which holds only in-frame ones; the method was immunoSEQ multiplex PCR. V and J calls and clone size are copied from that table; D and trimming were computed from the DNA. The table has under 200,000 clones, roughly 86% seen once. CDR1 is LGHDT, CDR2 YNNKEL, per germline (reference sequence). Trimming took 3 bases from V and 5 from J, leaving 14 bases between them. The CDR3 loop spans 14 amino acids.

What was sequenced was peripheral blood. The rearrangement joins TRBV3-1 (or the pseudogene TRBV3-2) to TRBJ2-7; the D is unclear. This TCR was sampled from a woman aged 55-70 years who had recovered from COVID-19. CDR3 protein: CASSQLGSANEQYF. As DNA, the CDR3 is TGTGCCAGCAGCCAGCTAGGATCAGCAAACGAGCAGTACTTC.